Listed below are T cell receptor beta chains from one sample, sequenced in a study of blood T cells in healthy people across ages. TCRdb used MiXCR to reprocess the 5' RACE reads, holding one entry per CDR3 protein. Altogether 2 million or so distinct CDR3 sequences are present, around half being singletons, with the ten largest covering around 2.1%. Sequenced material: blood. The receptors derive from a woman aged 40 to 50 in good health. Each CDR3 is given without its conserved first and last residue. The D gene is left open where the match is weak.

>TRBJ2-3|TRBV20-1|-
SATLADDTQY
>TRBJ1-2|TRBV7-2|-
ASSPPSSHGYT
>TRBJ1-1|TRBV7-9|-
ASSLEGGRVTEAF
>TRBJ1-1|TRBV20-1|-
SARGPVEAF
>TRBJ1-1|TRBV7-2|-
ASSLVAGADTEAF
>TRBJ2-1|TRBV6-2/TRBV6-3|-
ASRPLRRGPSYNEQF
>-|TRBV27|-
ASSLRGLPRGETQY
>TRBJ2-1|TRBV7-2|-
ASSPGGGTGGEQF
>TRBJ2-5|TRBV5-1|TRBD2
ASSYRDYKETQY
>TRBJ2-7|TRBV6-5|TRBD1
ASRVSGTGVYEQY
>TRBJ2-1|TRBV20-1|-
SVGRVEQF
>TRBJ2-7|TRBV6-1|-
ASSEAPGLSYEQY
>TRBJ1-5|TRBV5-6|TRBD1
ASSRTGPSNQPQH
>TRBJ1-1|TRBV28|-
ASSSVNTEAF
>TRBJ2-3|TRBV5-1|TRBD1
ASSGDRERGTDTQY
>TRBJ2-7|TRBV24-1|-
ATSDQGRSYEQY
>TRBJ1-2|TRBV15|-
ATSVPTGTRSGYT
>TRBJ2-7|TRBV6-5|TRBD1
ASSYSMGQATYEQY
>TRBJ2-1|TRBV27|-
ASSLSWVVENEQF
>-|TRBV29-1|-
SVEGGGRVGQETQY